These T cell receptor beta chains were read from a single sample in a study of beta chain features in type 1 diabetes. Profiling relied on immunoSEQ multiplex PCR, and the TCRdb table lists in-frame clones only, not all of them. The sample has hundreds of thousands of clones, roughly an eighth seen once. Sequenced input: naive CD4+ T cells from blood. Source of these receptors: a man aged 18 to 29 in good health. Each CDR3 is given with its conserved first and last residue. The order of the fields is V gene, clone size, CDR3 length, J gene, CDR3 protein. Rows may omit the clone size; those that give it use once, few, many or a size class.

TRBV7-2	few	13	TRBJ2-1	CASSLTGYNEQFF
TRBV28	few	16	TRBJ2-7	CASSSSLAGGPGEQYF
TRBV28	few	15	TRBJ2-1	CASRTSGLAGDEQFF
TRBV19	-	17	TRBJ1-5	CASTRNQGRLGNQPQHF
TRBV4-1	-	15	TRBJ2-2	CASSQGRRRTGELFF
TRBV29-1	-	14	-	CSVEGTGGLYEQYF
TRBV27	few	15	TRBJ1-5	CASSTGSASNQPQHF
TRBV28	few	13	TRBJ2-2	CASSRPNTGELFF
TRBV18	few	15	TRBJ1-4	CASSPRSGEGEKLFF
TRBV7-3	few	15	TRBJ2-3	CASSSGLAGTDTQYF
TRBV28	few	14	TRBJ1-5	CASYPNRGYQPQHF
TRBV5-4	few	13	TRBJ2-7	CASSRDRAYEQYF
TRBV9	-	14	TRBJ2-5	CASNQRGGQETQYF
TRBV30	-	14	TRBJ1-2	CAWSVWSGVGGYTF
TRBV19	-	14	TRBJ1-5	CASSITGQTIYQHF
TRBV11-1	few	11	TRBJ1-1	CASSENTEAFF
TRBV29-1	-	15	TRBJ1-1	CSPQKVGQPNTEAFF
TRBV20-1	-	11	TRBJ1-1	CSAVGRAEAFF
TRBV4-3	-	15	TRBJ1-2	CASSQARDRGYGYTF
TRBV30	-	21	TRBJ2-3	CAWSVHRRTAGGILGTDTQYF
TRBV9	-	15	TRBJ1-1	CASSVEPQGATEAFF
TRBV19	few	16	TRBJ1-4	CASSMDPGQASEKLFF
TRBV9	-	13	TRBJ2-7	CASGGGGPYEQYF
TRBV19	-	11	TRBJ1-1	CASEGFTEAFF
TRBV5-1	few	14	TRBJ2-1	CASSLVGLDDEQFF